Below, 9 T cell receptor beta chains from the same sample are listed, as sequenced in a study of control samples from healthy donors and cancer patients. The table came from immunoSEQ multiplex PCR; TCRdb's copy has only in-frame clones and leaves some out. The sample has approximately 150,000 clones; approximately 88% are singletons. What was sequenced was blood. These receptors came from a man aged 25 to 45 in good health.

The V and J genes are TRBV6-6 and TRBJ2-2, with no clear D. Trimming cost V 4 bases and J 4 bases, with 10 bases left between them. The CDR3 is made up of 14 amino acids. CDR1 MNHNY and CDR2 SVGAGI come from the germline V gene (reference sequence). CDR3 sequence reads: CASSSPPGTGELFF. For the CDR3, the DNA is TGTGCCAGCAGTTCGCCTCCCGGCACCGGGGAGCTGTTTTTT.

CDR3 coding DNA: TGCGCCAGCAGCCCAGGCGACAGGGGGTTGGCCGAGCAGTACTTC. This codes for CASSPGDRGLAEQYF. The chain carries TRBV5-1 and TRBJ2-7; TRBD1 agrees at 9 bases. CDR3 length equals 15 residues. V gave up 4 bases and J gave up 6 bases; unmatched junction bases: 11. In germline, CDR1 is SGHRS, CDR2 YFSETQ.

The chain employs TRBV9 and TRBJ1-2; TRBD1 is a possible D gene (6 bases). Trimming left V 3 bases short and J 7 bases short, with 16 bases between. Germline CDR1 reads SGDLS; CDR2 reads YYNGEE. The CDR3 totals 14 residues. As DNA, the CDR3 is TGTGCCAGCAGCGCGTCCGGGACACCGTCTGGCTACACCTTC. Its translation is CASSASGTPSGYTF.

This rearrangement joins TRBV11-3 to TRBJ1-5, with TRBD1 identical over 8 bases. The CDR3 is 16 residues long. Trimming removed 1 base from V and 0 bases from J; junction bases left unmatched: 2. CDR1 is SGHNT, CDR2 YENEEA, per germline. This CDR3 reads CASSLVDRGSNQPQHF. CDR3 coding DNA: TGTGCCAGCAGCTTAGTCGACAGGGGTAGCAATCAGCCCCAGCATTTT.

The chain employs TRBV3-1 (or the pseudogene TRBV3-2) and TRBJ2-7; 9 bases agree with TRBD2. The germline gives CDR1 LGHDT, CDR2 YNNKEL (reference sequence). This CDR3 has 12 residues. V gave up 4 bases and J gave up 7 bases; unmatched junction bases: 2. CDR3 nucleotides: TGTGCCAGCAGCCCTGGACTAGCGGAGCAGTACTTC. Its protein product is CASSPGLAEQYF.

This sequence joins TRBV7-9 and TRBJ1-2, with TRBD1 as a possible D gene (6 bases). This CDR3 contains 15 residues. V lost 5 bases and J 5 bases, leaving 18 bases between the germline ends. Germline V gene sequence: CDR1 SEHNR, CDR2 FQNEAQ (reference sequence). The CDR3 reads CASSKRRDNLYGYTF. The CDR3 DNA sequence: TGTGCCAGCAGCAAACGAAGGGACAACCTTTATGGCTACACCTTC.

The J gene is TRBJ2-3, the V gene TRBV5-4; D may match TRBD1 or TRBD2 (5 bases each). With 2 bases removed from V and 2 bases from J, the gap between germline ends came to 9 bases. The CDR3 has 14 amino acids. The germline V gene encodes CDR1 SGHNT and CDR2 YYREEE (reference sequence). CDR3 DNA sequence: TGTGCCAGCAGCTTACACGGGGCCACAGATACGCAGTATTTT. Protein sequence: CASSLHGATDTQYF.

The chain links TRBV11-3 to TRBJ2-5, with 9 bases identical to TRBD2. Losses at the gene ends were 1 base for V and 5 bases for J; bases not matched to a gene: 8. The CDR3 length is 16 residues. The germline CDR1 and CDR2 sequences are SGHNT and YENEEA. The DNA of the CDR3 is TGTGCCAGCAGCTTAGGGGAACTTGCGGGAGGGGAGACCCAGTACTTC. This codes for CASSLGELAGGETQYF.

The chain links TRBV7-9 to TRBJ2-1; 7 bases map to TRBD2. V shed 1 base and J 0 bases; nucleotides not matched to a gene: 3. Germline V gene sequence: CDR1 SEHNR, CDR2 FQNEAQ (reference sequence). The CDR3 length is 16 residues. In nucleotides, the CDR3 is TGTGCCAGCAGCTTAGTCGGGGGGAGCTCCTACAATGAGCAGTTCTTC. Protein: CASSLVGGSSYNEQFF.